What follows are 11 T cell receptor beta chains derived from one specimen sequenced in a study of shared clonotypes between healthy human individuals (dated by TCRdb to 2020 to 2022). The library was built by means of the immunoSEQ multiplex PCR assay. TCRdb carries this immuneACCESS record with in-frame sequences only. Its versions omit some clonotypes, under half of them owing to an unresolved V gene in the studies checked, with the rest unexplained. The sample yields fewer than 700,000 clones; about 80% were counted once. The ten biggest clones cover about 11% of the sample. Sequenced sample: PBMCs. All receptors come from a woman in her 40s in good health. Some clones in this sample may be carry-over from other donors' samples.

The chain joins TRBV6-1 to TRBJ2-1; no firm D call. Germline V gene data show CDR1 as MNHNS and CDR2 as SASEGT. V was trimmed by 5 bases and J by 0 bases, leaving 11 bases between them. The CDR3 is 15 amino acids. The CDR3 loop is CASSPVFSSYNEQFF. The CDR3 DNA follows: TGTGCCAGCAGTCCCGTCTTTAGCTCCTACAATGAGCAGTTCTTC.

The gene calls are TRBV5-1 and TRBJ2-1, with TRBD2 identical over 10 bases. CDR3 size: 18 residues. After removal of 0 bases from V and 1 base from J, the junction contained 7 bases not matched to a gene. Per germline, CDR1 SGHRS and CDR2 YFSETQ. Written as DNA, the CDR3 is TGCGCCAGCAGCTTGGACAGCGGGAGGGCCTTGTCCTACAATGAGCAGTTCTTC. It is translated as CASSLDSGRALSYNEQFF.

The V and J genes are TRBV25-1 and TRBJ2-7; D unresolved. Trimming shortened V by 4 bases and J by 1 base, and 11 bases separated the two germline ends. The V gene's germline CDR1 is MGHDK and CDR2 SYGVNS. The CDR3 sequence is 14 residues long. The CDR3 loop reads CASSGRYSSYEQYF. The DNA for the CDR3 is TGTGCCAGCAGTGGCCGGTACAGTTCCTACGAGCAGTACTTC.

The chain is built from TRBV7-9 and TRBJ1-1; D is uncertain. The CDR3 spans 12 residues. The germline V and J ends were trimmed by 5 bases and 7 bases, with 11 bases remaining between them. Germline-derived CDR1 and CDR2 are SEHNR and FQNEAQ (reference sequence). In nucleotides, the CDR3 is TGTGCCAGCAGCGCGTCAGGCGGTGAAGCTTTCTTT. Protein product: CASSASGGEAFF.

V is TRBV9 and J is TRBJ2-1, with D unclear. CDR3 length: 14 amino acids. Per the germline V gene, CDR1 is SGDLS and CDR2 is YYNGEE. V was clipped by 1 base and J by 5 bases, with 10 bases between them. The CDR3 protein is CASSVTGTDNEQFF. CDR3 bases: TGTGCCAGCAGCGTAACGGGCACCGACAATGAGCAGTTCTTC.

The count of this clone is one. The J gene is TRBJ2-2, the V gene TRBV5-1; perhaps D is TRBD1 or TRBD2 (5 bases each). V shed 5 bases and J shed 4 bases, with 12 bases lying between them. Germline CDR1 reads SGHRS; CDR2 reads YFSETQ. The CDR3 contains 14 residues. DNA of the CDR3: TGCGCCAGCAGTTTGTCCGGGACCACCGGGGAGCTGTTTTTT. This codes for CASSLSGTTGELFF.

This clone turned up a few times. V and J are TRBV2 and TRBJ2-1; 11 bases map to TRBD2. V gave up 10 bases and J gave up 3 bases; unmatched junction bases: 8. From germline, CDR1 is SNHLY and CDR2 FYNNEI. The CDR3 consists of 15 residues. DNA of the CDR3: TGTGCCACCAAACGCCTAGCGGGAGGCTACAATGAGCAGTTCTTC. Residues: CATKRLAGGYNEQFF. Supplemented by reference TRBV2 and TRBJ2-1, the full variable domain reads EPEVTQTPSHQVTQMGQEVILRCVPISNHLYFYWYRQILGQKVEFLVSFYNNEISEKSEIFDDQFSVERPDGSNFTLKIRSTKLEDSAMYFCATKRLAGGYNEQFFGPGTRLTVL.

This clone was counted only a few times. The J gene is TRBJ2-3, the V gene TRBV28; 12 bases are a match to TRBD1. Germline loops: CDR1 MDHEN, CDR2 SYDVKM. The J segment lost 4 bases and the V segment lost 6 bases, leaving 11 bases of the junction unmatched. The CDR3 length is 17 residues. The CDR3 region is CASSSGTGGRVADTQYF. Written as DNA, the CDR3 is TGTGCCAGCAGCTCCGGGACAGGGGGCCGGGTGGCAGATACGCAGTATTTT.

The chain is built from TRBV9 and TRBJ2-6; perhaps TRBD2 as D (6 bases). Germline V CDR1 and CDR2: SGDLS, YYNGEE. V was pared by 9 bases and J by 1 base, with 11 bases between. This CDR3 has 14 residues. The CDR3 sequence: CAMSGGSGANVLTF. As DNA, the CDR3 is TGTGCCATGTCAGGAGGGTCTGGGGCCAACGTCCTGACTTTC. Full variable domain (missing parts from reference TRBV9 and TRBJ2-6): DSGVTQTPKHLITATGQRVTLRCSPRSGDLSVYWYQQSLDQGLQFLIQYYNGEERAKGNILERFSAQQFPDLHSELNLSSLELGDSALYFCAMSGGSGANVLTFGAGSRLTVL.

The rearrangement uses TRBV18 and TRBJ2-1; tentatively, D is TRBD2 (6 bases). The germline V and J ends were trimmed by 0 bases and 9 bases, with 15 bases remaining between them. The CDR3 covers 15 residues. Germline-derived CDR1 and CDR2 are KGHSH and LQKENI. The CDR3 sequence is CASSPPTSSAVEQFF. CDR3 coding DNA: TGTGCCAGCTCACCACCAACCTCTAGCGCCGTTGAGCAGTTCTTC.

The chain employs TRBV7-9 and TRBJ2-7; D unresolved. Germline CDR1 is SEHNR and CDR2 is FQNEAQ (reference sequence). The CDR3 spans 14 residues. V lost 5 bases to trimming and J lost 2 bases, with 13 bases between them. CDR3 DNA: TGTGCCAGCAGCCCCATTGCGCCAGCCTACGAGCAGTACTTC. As protein: CASSPIAPAYEQYF.